A selection of T cell receptor beta chains follows, all from one sample in a study of T cells in Graves' hyperthyroidism and ophthalmopathy. TCRdb reanalysed the multiplex PCR reads using MiXCR and keeps one entry per CDR3 protein. The sample carries 350,000 or so distinct CDR3 sequences, roughly a fifth recorded once. Sequencing input: blood. The receptors stem from a woman between 50 and 59 years old with Graves' hyperthyroidism. The CDR3 runs from the conserved cysteine through the conserved F or W. The D gene is left open where the match is weak. Clone size, where shown, is once, few, many, or a class for clones that have expanded.

>.|TRBV6-5|TRBD1|TRBJ1-1
CASSYIGQGTEAFF
TGTGCCAGCAGTTACATCGGACAGGGCACTGAAGCTTTCTTT
>many|TRBV20-1|.|TRBJ2-2
CSARDTGPNTGELFF
TGCAGTGCTAGAGATACCGGCCCGAACACCGGGGAGCTGTTTTTT
>.|TRBV6-1|.|TRBJ1-1
CASSEIVYEAFF
TGTGCCAGCAGTGAGATAGTCTATGAAGCTTTCTTT
>few|TRBV6-1|TRBD1|TRBJ2-3
CASSERDRGLSTDTQYF
TGTGCCAGCAGTGAACGGGACAGGGGGCTCAGCACAGATACGCAGTATTTT
>many|TRBV7-9|TRBD2|TRBJ2-7
CASSLASSGRAYEQYF
TGTGCCAGCAGCTTAGCTTCTAGCGGGAGGGCCTACGAGCAGTACTTC
>many|TRBV7-3|.|TRBJ2-5
CASSLSRDTKETQYF
TGTGCCAGCAGCTTGTCCCGGGACACCAAAGAGACCCAGTACTTC
>.|TRBV10-2|.|TRBJ1-6
CASSEGRVSYNSPLHF
TGCGCCAGCAGTGAAGGCAGGGTGTCCTATAATTCACCCCTCCACTTT
>many|TRBV27|.|TRBJ2-1
CASSTPSGVYVNEQFF
TGTGCCAGCAGTACACCCTCAGGGGTTTATGTCAATGAGCAGTTCTTC
>few|TRBV28|.|TRBJ1-5
CATSRLGNQPQHF
TGTGCCACCTCACGATTAGGCAATCAGCCCCAGCATTTT
>many|TRBV2|.|TRBJ1-2
CASIKREYGYTF
TGTGCCAGCATAAAAAGGGAGTATGGCTACACCTTC
>many|TRBV28|TRBD1|TRBJ2-7
CASSSPRDRLTYEQYF
TGTGCCAGCAGTTCCCCCCGGGACAGGCTCACCTACGAGCAGTACTTC
>.|TRBV9|.|TRBJ1-4
CASSPSGTATNEKLFF
TGTGCCAGCAGCCCGAGCGGGACGGCAACTAATGAAAAACTGTTTTTT
>.|TRBV4-1|TRBD2|TRBJ2-7
CASRNTGGSDEQYF
TGCGCCAGCAGAAATACGGGAGGGTCCGACGAGCAGTACTTC
>.|TRBV6-1|.|TRBJ1-6
CASSEPGRAPLHF
TGTGCCAGCAGTGAACCAGGGAGAGCACCCCTCCACTTT
>.|TRBV10-3|.|TRBJ2-7
CAISGGAGEQYF
TGTGCCATCAGTGGCGGGGCTGGCGAGCAGTACTTC
>many|TRBV2|TRBD1|TRBJ2-3
CASSDDRGVKDTQYF
TGTGCCAGCAGCGACGACAGGGGGGTTAAAGATACGCAGTATTTT
>many|TRBV28|.|TRBJ1-2
CASSFRVYTIRRYGYTF
TGTGCCAGCAGTTTCCGGGTATATACGATAAGACGGTATGGCTACACCTTC
>many|TRBV5-5|.|TRBJ2-7
CASRKNRDMSSYEQYF
TGTGCCAGCAGGAAGAACCGGGACATGAGCTCCTACGAGCAGTACTTC
>.|TRBV30|TRBD2|TRBJ2-7
CAWVSGRALGEQYF
TGTGCCTGGGTCAGCGGGAGGGCCCTGGGCGAGCAGTACTTC
>.|TRBV12-3/TRBV12-4|.|TRBJ1-6
CASTSMGKNSYNSPLHF
TGTGCCAGCACCTCAATGGGAAAGAACTCCTATAATTCACCCCTCCACTTT
>many|TRBV30|.|TRBJ1-1
CACVGAAEAFF
TGTGCCTGCGTCGGGGCTGCTGAAGCTTTCTTT
>many|TRBV20-1|.|TRBJ1-1
CSAPPMGAGHITEAFF
TGCAGTGCCCCGCCGATGGGCGCAGGACATATCACTGAAGCTTTCTTT
>.|TRBV6-6|.|TRBJ2-1
CASSYLNGGDNEQFF
TGTGCCAGCAGTTACCTGAACGGGGGTGACAATGAGCAGTTCTTC
>many|TRBV20-1|.|TRBJ2-2
CSARDFGANTGELFF
TGCAGTGCTAGAGATTTTGGGGCGAACACCGGGGAGCTGTTTTTT
>many|TRBV28|.|TRBJ1-1
CASSPPGQAGRAFF
TGTGCCAGCAGTCCGCCGGGGCAGGCGGGTCGGGCTTTCTTT
>few|TRBV5-4|.|TRBJ2-3
CASSPTGARGDTQYF
TGTGCCAGCAGCCCGACAGGAGCACGTGGAGATACGCAGTATTTT
>few|TRBV18|.|TRBJ2-7
CASSPPGRRFSYEQYF
TGTGCCAGCTCACCACCGGGCAGGCGATTCTCCTACGAGCAGTACTTC
>many|TRBV5-1|.|TRBJ2-1
CASSLAGRSGNEQFF
TGCGCCAGCAGCTTGGCCGGCAGGTCCGGCAATGAGCAGTTCTTC
>few|TRBV19|TRBD1|TRBJ1-5
CASRVGGGISNQPQHF
TGTGCCAGTAGAGTAGGGGGCGGAATTAGCAATCAGCCCCAGCATTTT
>few|TRBV4-1|TRBD1|TRBJ2-5
CASSQEITGGGQETQYF
TGCGCCAGCAGCCAAGAAATAACAGGGGGTGGCCAAGAGACCCAGTACTTC
>.|TRBV20-1|TRBD1|TRBJ1-5
CSATRQGGQPQHF
TGCAGTGCTACCCGACAGGGAGGTCAGCCCCAGCATTTT
>.|TRBV29-1|.|TRBJ2-6
CSVAMGQNSGANVLTF
TGCAGCGTTGCCATGGGTCAGAACTCTGGGGCCAACGTCCTGACTTTC
>.|TRBV12-5|.|TRBJ1-5
CASGLVPVPIVEPQHF
TGTGCTAGTGGTTTGGTACCTGTTCCAATTGTAGAGCCCCAGCATTTT
>many|TRBV6-1|.|TRBJ2-1
CASQVRGTRAGNNEQFF
TGTGCCAGCCAAGTCCGGGGCACCCGGGCGGGCAACAATGAGCAGTTCTTC
>.|TRBV6-1|.|TRBJ2-7
CASSPLPPTGYEQYF
TGTGCCAGCAGTCCTCTTCCTCCGACAGGCTACGAGCAGTACTTC
>many|TRBV11-2|.|TRBJ2-5
CASSLWRSEETQYF
TGTGCCAGCAGCTTATGGAGGTCGGAGGAGACCCAGTACTTC
>many|TRBV19|TRBD2|TRBJ2-2
CASSEIRLAGASGELFF
TGTGCCAGTAGCGAAATTCGACTAGCGGGAGCATCCGGGGAGCTGTTTTTT
>many|TRBV13|.|TRBJ2-3
CASSLGPRASTDTQYF
TGTGCCAGCAGTCTAGGTCCCAGGGCTAGCACAGATACGCAGTATTTT
>.|TRBV2|.|TRBJ1-6
CASSPPRRASGSPLHF
TGTGCCAGCAGTCCCCCGCGTAGGGCCAGTGGTTCACCCCTCCACTTT
>.|TRBV20-1|.|TRBJ1-2
CSAIHPSNYGYTF
TGCAGTGCTATCCACCCGAGCAACTATGGCTACACCTTC
>once|TRBV4-1|.|TRBJ2-5
CASSQGAGGAGETQYF
TGCGCCAGCAGCCAAGGTGCTGGGGGGGCGGGAGAGACCCAGTACTTC
>many|TRBV18|TRBD1|TRBJ2-7
CASSRDRDEQYF
TGTGCCAGCTCACGAGACAGGGACGAGCAGTACTTC
>many|TRBV5-6|TRBD2|TRBJ2-7
CASSLSASGGVYEQYF
TGTGCCAGCAGCTTGTCGGCTAGCGGGGGGGTCTACGAGCAGTACTTC
>few|TRBV12-3/TRBV12-4|.|TRBJ2-2
CASSQAGRNTGELFF
TGCGCCAGCAGCCAAGCGGGCAGAAACACTGGGGAGCTGTTTTTT
>few|TRBV20-1|TRBD1|TRBJ1-2
CSARWDRVKYGYTF
TGCAGTGCTAGATGGGACAGGGTGAAATATGGCTACACCTTC
>many|TRBV11-2|TRBD1|TRBJ1-1
CASSELRGRDTEAFF
TGTGCCAGCAGCGAGTTAAGGGGGCGGGACACTGAAGCTTTCTTT
>many|TRBV5-1|TRBD1|TRBJ1-3
CASSSGQGDSGNTIYF
TGCGCCAGCAGCTCCGGACAGGGGGACTCTGGAAACACCATATATTTT
>many|TRBV3-1|.|TRBJ1-2
CASSQVVVQGGYTF
TGTGCCAGCAGCCAGGTCGTAGTACAGGGAGGCTACACCTTC
>few|TRBV11-2|.|TRBJ2-5
CASSPIVRKETQYF
TGTGCCAGCAGCCCAATAGTGAGGAAAGAGACCCAGTACTTC
>.|TRBV24-1|TRBD1|TRBJ1-2
CATSDADRGTYGYTF
TGTGCCACCAGTGACGCGGACAGGGGGACTTATGGCTACACCTTC
>many|TRBV2|.|TRBJ2-3
CASLPGEPDTQYF
TGTGCCAGTCTTCCCGGGGAGCCAGATACGCAGTATTTT
>.|TRBV11-2|.|TRBJ2-3
CASSLGPSWRGTDTQYF
TGTGCCAGCAGCTTAGGTCCGAGCTGGCGGGGCACAGATACGCAGTATTTT
>many|TRBV30|TRBD2|TRBJ2-1
CAWSWASGLYNEQFF
TGTGCCTGGAGTTGGGCTAGCGGGTTATACAATGAGCAGTTCTTC
>many|TRBV6-1|.|TRBJ2-7
CASSEPRLHYEQYF
TGTGCCAGCAGTGAACCGAGACTCCACTACGAGCAGTACTTC
>many|TRBV7-8|.|TRBJ1-1
CASNSRSHAEAFF
TGTGCCAGCAACTCCCGCAGCCACGCTGAAGCTTTCTTT